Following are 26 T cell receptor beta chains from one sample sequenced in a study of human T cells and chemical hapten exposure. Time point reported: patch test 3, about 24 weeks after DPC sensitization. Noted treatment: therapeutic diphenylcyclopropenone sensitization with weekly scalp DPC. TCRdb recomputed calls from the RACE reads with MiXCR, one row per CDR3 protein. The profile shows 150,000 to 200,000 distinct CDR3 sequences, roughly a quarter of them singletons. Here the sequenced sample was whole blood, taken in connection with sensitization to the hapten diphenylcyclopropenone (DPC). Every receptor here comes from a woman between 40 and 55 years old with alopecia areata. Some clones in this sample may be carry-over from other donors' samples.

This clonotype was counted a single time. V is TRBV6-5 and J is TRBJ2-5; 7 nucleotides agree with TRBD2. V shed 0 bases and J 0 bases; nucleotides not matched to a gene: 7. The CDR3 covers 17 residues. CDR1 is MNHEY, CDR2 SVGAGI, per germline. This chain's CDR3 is CASSYSGISGYQETQYF. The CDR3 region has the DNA TGTGCCAGCAGTTACTCTGGTATTAGCGGGTACCAAGAGACCCAGTACTTC.

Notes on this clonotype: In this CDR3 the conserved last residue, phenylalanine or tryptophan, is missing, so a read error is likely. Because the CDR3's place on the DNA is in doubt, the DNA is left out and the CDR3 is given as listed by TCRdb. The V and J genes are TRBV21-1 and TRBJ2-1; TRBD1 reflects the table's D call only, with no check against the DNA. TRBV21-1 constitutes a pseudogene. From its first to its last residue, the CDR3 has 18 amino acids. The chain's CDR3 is CASSKGQGGILTYNEQFS.

The chain's CDR3 is CASSLPAGSSYNEQFF. The DNA of the CDR3 is TGTGCCAGCAGTTTACCCGCCGGGAGCTCCTACAATGAGCAGTTCTTC. This rearrangement joins TRBV28 to TRBJ2-1, with a weak D call TRBD2 (6 bases). The germline CDR1 and CDR2 sequences are MDHEN and SYDVKM. This CDR3 has 16 residues. V shed 2 bases and J shed 0 bases, with 11 bases lying between them.

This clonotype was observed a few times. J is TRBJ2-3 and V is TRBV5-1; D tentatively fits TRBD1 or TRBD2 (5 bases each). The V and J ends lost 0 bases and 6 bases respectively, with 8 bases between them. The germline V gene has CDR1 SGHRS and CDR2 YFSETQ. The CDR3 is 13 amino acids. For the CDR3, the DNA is TGCGCCAGCAGCTTGGTGGGGGAGGATACGCAGTATTTT. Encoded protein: CASSLVGEDTQYF.

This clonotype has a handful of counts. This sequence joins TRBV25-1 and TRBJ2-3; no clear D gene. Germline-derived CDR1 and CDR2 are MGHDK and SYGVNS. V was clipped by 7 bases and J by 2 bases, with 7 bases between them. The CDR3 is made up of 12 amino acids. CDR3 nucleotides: TGTGCCAGCAACGGCCTCACAGATACGCAGTATTTT. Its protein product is CASNGLTDTQYF. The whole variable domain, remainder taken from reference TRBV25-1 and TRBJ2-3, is EADIYQTPRYLVIGTGKKITLECSQTMGHDKMYWYQQDPGMELHLIHYSYGVNSTEKGDLSSESTVSRIRTEHFPLTLESARPSHTSQYLCASNGLTDTQYFGPGTRLTVL.

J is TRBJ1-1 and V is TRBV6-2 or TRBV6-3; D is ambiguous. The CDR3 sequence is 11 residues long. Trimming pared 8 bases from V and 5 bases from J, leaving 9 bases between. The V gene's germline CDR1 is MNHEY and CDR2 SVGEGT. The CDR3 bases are TGTGCCAGCGGCCGGTGGACTGAAGCTTTCTTT. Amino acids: CASGRWTEAFF.

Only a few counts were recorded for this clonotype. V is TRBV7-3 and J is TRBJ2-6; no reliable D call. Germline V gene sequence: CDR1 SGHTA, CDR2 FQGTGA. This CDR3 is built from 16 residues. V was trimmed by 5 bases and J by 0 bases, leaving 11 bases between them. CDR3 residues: CASSTHFSSGANVLTF. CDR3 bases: TGTGCCAGCAGCACACACTTTAGCTCTGGGGCCAACGTCCTGACTTTC.

The CDR3 sequence is CASRQDRGFRETQYF. The CDR3 nucleotides are TGTGCCAGCAGACAAGACAGGGGATTCAGAGAGACCCAGTACTTC. The rearrangement uses TRBV28 and TRBJ2-5, with 8 bases identical to TRBD1. There are 15 residues in the CDR3. The ends lost 6 bases at V and 4 bases at J; junction bases unmatched: 10. Germline V gives CDR1 MDHEN, CDR2 SYDVKM.

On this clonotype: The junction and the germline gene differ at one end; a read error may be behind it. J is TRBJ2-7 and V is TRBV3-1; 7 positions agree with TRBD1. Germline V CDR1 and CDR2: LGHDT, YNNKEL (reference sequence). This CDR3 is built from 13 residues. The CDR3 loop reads CASNQQGSYEQYF. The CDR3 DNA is TGTGCCAGCAACCAACAGGGGTCCTACGAGCAGTACTTC.

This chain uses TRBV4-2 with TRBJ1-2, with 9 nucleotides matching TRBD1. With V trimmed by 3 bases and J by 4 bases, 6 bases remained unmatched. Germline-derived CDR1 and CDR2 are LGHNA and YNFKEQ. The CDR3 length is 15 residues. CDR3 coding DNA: TGTGCCAGCAGCCAGAATCCGACAGGGGGCTATGGCTACACCTTC. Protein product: CASSQNPTGGYGYTF.

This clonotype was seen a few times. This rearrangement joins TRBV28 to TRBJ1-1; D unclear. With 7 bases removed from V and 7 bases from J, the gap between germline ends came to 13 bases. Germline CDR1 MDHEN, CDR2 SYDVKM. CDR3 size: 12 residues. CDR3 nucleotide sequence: TGTGCCAGCATTTCTGTGGGCCTTGAAGCTTTCTTT. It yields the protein CASISVGLEAFF.

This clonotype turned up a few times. The CDR3 DNA reads TGTGCCAGCAGTCGACCCAGCGGGAGGAGTGGCGACGAGCAGTACTTC. Encoded protein: CASSRPSGRSGDEQYF. The rearrangement uses TRBV5-4 and TRBJ2-7, with 9 nucleotides matching TRBD2. There are 16 residues in the CDR3. Trimming cost V 5 bases and J 5 bases; bases outside gene matches: 14. Germline V gene lookup returns CDR1 SGHNT and CDR2 YYREEE (reference sequence).

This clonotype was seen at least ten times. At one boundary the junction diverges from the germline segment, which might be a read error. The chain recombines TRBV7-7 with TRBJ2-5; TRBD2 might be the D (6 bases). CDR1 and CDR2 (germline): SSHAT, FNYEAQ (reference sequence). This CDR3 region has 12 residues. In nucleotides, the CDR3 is TGTGCTAGCAGCTACGAGGGAGGGACCCAGTACTTC. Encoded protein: CASSYEGGTQYF.

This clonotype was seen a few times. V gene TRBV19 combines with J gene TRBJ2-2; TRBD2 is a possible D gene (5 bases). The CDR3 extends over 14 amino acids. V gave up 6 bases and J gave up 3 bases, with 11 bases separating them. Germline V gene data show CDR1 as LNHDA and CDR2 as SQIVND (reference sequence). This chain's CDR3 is CASSERYDTGELFF. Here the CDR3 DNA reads TGTGCCAGTAGCGAGCGGTACGACACCGGGGAGCTGTTTTTT.

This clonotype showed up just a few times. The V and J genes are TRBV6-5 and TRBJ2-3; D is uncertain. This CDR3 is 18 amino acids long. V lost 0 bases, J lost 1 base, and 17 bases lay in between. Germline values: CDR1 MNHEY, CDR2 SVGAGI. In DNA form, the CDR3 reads TGTGCCAGCAGTTACTCAATCCCGACTCCTCAAGGCACAGATACGCAGTATTTT. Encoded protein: CASSYSIPTPQGTDTQYF.

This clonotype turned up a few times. CDR3 sequence: CASSFQRGTAFYEQYF. CDR3 bases: TGCGCCAGCAGCTTTCAGCGGGGGACCGCGTTCTACGAGCAGTACTTC. This chain uses TRBV5-1 with TRBJ2-7; 8 nucleotides line up with TRBD2. Germline trimming cut 2 bases from V and 3 bases from J; bases unmatched to any gene: 10. The CDR3 consists of 16 residues. The germline V gene encodes CDR1 SGHRS and CDR2 YFSETQ.

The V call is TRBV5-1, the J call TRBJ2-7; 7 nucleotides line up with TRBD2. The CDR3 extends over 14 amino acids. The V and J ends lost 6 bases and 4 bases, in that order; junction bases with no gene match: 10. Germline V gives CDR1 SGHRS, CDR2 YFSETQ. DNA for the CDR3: TGCGCCAGCACCTTCGGGGGGACTGGATACGAGCAGTACTTC. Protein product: CASTFGGTGYEQYF.

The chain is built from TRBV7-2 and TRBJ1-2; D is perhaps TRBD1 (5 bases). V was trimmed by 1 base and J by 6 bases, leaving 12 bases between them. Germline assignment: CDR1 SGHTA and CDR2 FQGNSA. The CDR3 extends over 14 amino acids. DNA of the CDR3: TGTGCCAGCAGCTTAGGGGTTAAAGGGGATGGCTACACCTTC. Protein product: CASSLGVKGDGYTF.

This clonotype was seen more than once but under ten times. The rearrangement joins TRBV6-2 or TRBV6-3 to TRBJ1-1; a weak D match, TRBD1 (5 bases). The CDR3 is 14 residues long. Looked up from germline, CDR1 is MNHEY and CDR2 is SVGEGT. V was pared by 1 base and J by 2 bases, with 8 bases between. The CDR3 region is CASSYYRLNTEAFF. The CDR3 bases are TGTGCCAGCAGTTACTACAGGCTTAACACTGAAGCTTTCTTT.

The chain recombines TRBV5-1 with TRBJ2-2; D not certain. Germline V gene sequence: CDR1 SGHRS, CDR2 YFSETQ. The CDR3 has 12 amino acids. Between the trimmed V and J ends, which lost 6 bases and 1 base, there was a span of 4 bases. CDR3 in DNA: TGCGCCAGCACGTGGAACACCGGGGAGCTGTTTTTT. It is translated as CASTWNTGELFF.

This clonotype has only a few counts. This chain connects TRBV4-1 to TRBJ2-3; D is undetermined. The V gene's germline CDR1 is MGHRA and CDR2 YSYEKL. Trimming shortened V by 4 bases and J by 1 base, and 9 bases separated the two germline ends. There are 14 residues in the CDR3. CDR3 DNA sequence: TGCGCCAGCAGCCTGAACTGGGGCACAGATACGCAGTATTTT. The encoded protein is CASSLNWGTDTQYF.

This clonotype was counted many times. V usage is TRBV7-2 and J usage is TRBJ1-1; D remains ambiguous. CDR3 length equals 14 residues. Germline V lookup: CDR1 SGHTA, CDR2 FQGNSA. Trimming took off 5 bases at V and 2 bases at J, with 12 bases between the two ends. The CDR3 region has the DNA TGTGCCAGCAGCGCCAGGTACCCAAACACTGAAGCTTTCTTT. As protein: CASSARYPNTEAFF. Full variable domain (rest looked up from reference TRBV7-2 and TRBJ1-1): GAGVSQSPSNKVTEKGKDVELRCDPISGHTALYWYRQSLGQGLEFLIYFQGNSAPDKSGLPSDRFSAERTGGSVSTLTIQRTQQEDSAVYLCASSARYPNTEAFFGQGTRLTVV.

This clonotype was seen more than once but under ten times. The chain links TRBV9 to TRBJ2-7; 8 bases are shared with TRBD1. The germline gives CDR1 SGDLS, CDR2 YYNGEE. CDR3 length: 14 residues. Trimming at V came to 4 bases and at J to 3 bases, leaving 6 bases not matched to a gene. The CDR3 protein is CASSSGQAGYEQYF. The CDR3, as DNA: TGTGCCAGCAGCTCGGGACAGGCCGGCTACGAGCAGTACTTC.

The CDR3 loop reads CASSTIPPETQYF. CDR3 coding DNA: TGTGCCAGCAGTACCATCCCCCCCGAGACCCAGTACTTC. The V gene is TRBV7-2, the J gene TRBJ2-5; no clear D. CDR3 length: 13 residues. Trimming left V 6 bases short and J 5 bases short, with 13 bases between. Germline lookup yields CDR1 SGHTA and CDR2 FQGNSA. The full variable domain, in which reference TRBV7-2 and TRBJ2-5 provide the parts outside the CDR3, is GAGVSQSPSNKVTEKGKDVELRCDPISGHTALYWYRQSLGQGLEFLIYFQGNSAPDKSGLPSDRFSAERTGGSVSTLTIQRTQQEDSAVYLCASSTIPPETQYFGPGTRLLVL.

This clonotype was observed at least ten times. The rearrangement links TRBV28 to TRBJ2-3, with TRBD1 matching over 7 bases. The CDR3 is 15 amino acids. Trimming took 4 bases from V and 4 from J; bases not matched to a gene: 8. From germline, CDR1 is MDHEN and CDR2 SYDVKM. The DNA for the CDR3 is TGTGCCAGCAGTTGGGGACAGCCCCGTGCAGATACGCAGTATTTT. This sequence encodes CASSWGQPRADTQYF.

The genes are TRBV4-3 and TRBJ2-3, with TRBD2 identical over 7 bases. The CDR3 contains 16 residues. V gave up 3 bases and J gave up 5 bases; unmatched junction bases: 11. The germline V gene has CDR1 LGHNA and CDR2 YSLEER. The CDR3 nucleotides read TGCGCCAGCAGCCACGGGCTAGCGGAGCATTTAGATACGCAGTATTTT. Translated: CASSHGLAEHLDTQYF.